Listed here are 22 T cell receptor beta chains from one sample, sequenced in a study of vaccination effects on CD4 cells after COVID-19. Peptide-pool stimulation followed by sequencing identified expanded antigen-specific CD4+ clonotypes in the ViraFEST assay. Around day 10 of culture, CD4+ T cells were separated out. Prior SARS-CoV-2 infection was absent in the vaccine recipients, as shown by negative nucleocapsid antibodies. The protocol was immunoSEQ multiplex PCR, while the TCRdb copy is restricted to in-frame clones and leaves out a portion. The sample includes 27,000 or so clones, about 70% of them seen just once. These receptors' targets are unknown. Sample: CD4+ T cells from PBMCs cultured with HCoV-NL63 spike peptides, taken before COVID-19 vaccination. These receptors were taken from a human donor who received a COVID-19 vaccine.

This chain joins TRBV30 and TRBJ1-1, with 7 nucleotides matching TRBD1. Germline V gene data show CDR1 as GTSNPN and CDR2 as SVGIG (reference sequence). The CDR3 spans 14 residues. Trimming took 4 bases from V and 2 from J; bases not matched to a gene: 7. The DNA for the CDR3 is TGTGCCTGGAATAAGGGACAGCGCAACACTGAAGCTTTCTTT. Translating it yields CAWNKGQRNTEAFF.

There are a few counts of this clone. The CDR3 is CASRTAPNQPQHF. The CDR3 DNA reads as TGCGCCAGCAGAACAGCTCCCAATCAGCCCCAGCATTTT. V is TRBV5-1 and J is TRBJ1-5; D is undetermined. The CDR3 has 13 amino acids. V was cut by 5 bases and J by 3 bases, with 9 bases left in between. Per germline, CDR1 SGHRS and CDR2 YFSETQ.

This rearrangement joins TRBV2 to TRBJ2-1; unclear D gene. Germline loops: CDR1 SNHLY, CDR2 FYNNEI. With 6 bases removed from V and 10 bases from J, the gap between germline ends came to 16 bases. This CDR3 has 13 residues. DNA for the CDR3: TGTGCCAGCAGGCCCCAGGTAGTAGGGGAGCAGTTCTTC. Translating gives CASRPQVVGEQFF.

This clone has just a few counts. This sequence joins TRBV29-1 and TRBJ2-7; no definite D call. V lost 7 bases to trimming and J lost 3 bases, with 22 bases between them. This CDR3 is 15 amino acids long. Per the germline V gene, CDR1 is SQVTM and CDR2 is ANQGSEA. CDR3 DNA: TGCAGCGGGGCATCGCGCACTTCCTTCTACTACGAGCAGTACTTC. Amino acids: CSGASRTSFYYEQYF.

Only a few counts were recorded for this clone. The V gene is TRBV5-4, the J gene TRBJ2-7, with 7 bases fitting TRBD1. This CDR3 is built from 12 residues. The germline V gene has CDR1 SGHNT and CDR2 YYREEE (reference sequence). V lost 4 bases and J lost 11; bases outside the gene matches: 9. The CDR3 DNA follows: TGTGCCAGCAGCATCCGGACAGGCTACAAGTACTTC. It is translated as CASSIRTGYKYF.

This chain uses TRBV2 with TRBJ1-4, with 8 bases matching TRBD1. From germline, CDR1 is SNHLY and CDR2 FYNNEI. The CDR3 has 12 amino acids. Germline trimming cut 6 bases from V and 14 bases from J; bases unmatched to any gene: 8. This CDR3 reads CASRADRVRLFF. The CDR3 DNA sequence: TGTGCCAGCAGGGCGGACAGGGTCCGTCTGTTTTTT.

This clone appeared a few times. V and J are TRBV7-8 and TRBJ2-7; D perhaps matches TRBD2 (5 bases). V lost 1 base and J 4 bases, leaving 14 bases between the germline ends. CDR1 and CDR2 from the germline V gene are SGHVS and FQNEAQ. The CDR3 covers 15 residues. CDR3 amino acids: CASSLDSSYRYEQYF. For the CDR3, the DNA is TGTGCCAGCAGCTTAGATTCTAGCTATCGTTACGAGCAGTACTTC.

The chain uses TRBV5-4 and TRBJ2-3; 10 nucleotides match TRBD2. The V gene's germline CDR1 is SGHNT and CDR2 YYREEE (reference sequence). Trimming at V came to 0 bases and at J to 0 bases, leaving 10 bases not matched to a gene. The CDR3 runs 19 residues. The CDR3 nucleotides read TGTGCCAGCAGCTTGGCGGCTAGCGGGAGAGTGACTAGCACAGATACGCAGTATTTT. It is translated as CASSLAASGRVTSTDTQYF.

The rearrangement joins TRBV6-2 or TRBV6-3 to TRBJ2-7; D unclear. CDR1 is MNHEY, CDR2 SVGEGT, per germline. V was shortened by 0 bases and J by 7 bases, with 13 bases between the two germline ends. The CDR3 has 14 amino acids. The chain's CDR3 is CASSYSGVSREQYF. The CDR3 coding sequence is TGTGCCAGCAGTTACTCGGGCGTTTCGCGGGAGCAGTACTTC.

V gene TRBV30 combines with J gene TRBJ1-3; D gene ambiguous. This CDR3 is built from 15 residues. Germline V gene sequence: CDR1 GTSNPN, CDR2 SVGIG (reference sequence). The V end was cut by 1 base, the J end by 4 bases, with 14 bases between. The CDR3 region is CAWSGTGKGGNTIYF. The CDR3, as DNA: TGTGCCTGGAGTGGGACGGGAAAGGGAGGAAACACCATATATTTT.

This clone was picked up one time. The chain employs TRBV28 and TRBJ2-7, with D maybe TRBD2 (7 bases). The CDR3 length is 14 residues. V lost 5 bases, J lost 2 bases, and 13 bases lay in between. CDR1 MDHEN and CDR2 SYDVKM come from the germline V gene. CDR3 DNA sequence: TGTGCCAGCAGTCCCGGGGGGCCTCCCTACGAGCAGTACTTC. Translating it yields CASSPGGPPYEQYF.

This clone was seen only a few times. This chain connects TRBV28 to TRBJ1-3, with a possible D match to TRBD1 (5 bases). The CDR3 sequence is 14 residues long. Germline V gene lookup returns CDR1 MDHEN and CDR2 SYDVKM. The V and J ends lost 4 bases and 3 bases respectively, with 10 bases between them. This CDR3 is CASSSGTDGNTIYF. The CDR3 DNA reads TGTGCCAGCAGTTCCGGGACGGATGGAAACACCATATATTTT.

V usage is TRBV3-1 (or the pseudogene TRBV3-2) and J usage is TRBJ1-2; D not certain. Trimming shortened V by 1 base and J by 4 bases, and 10 bases separated the two germline ends. This CDR3 has 14 amino acids. CDR1 and CDR2 from the germline V gene are LGHDT and YNNKEL (reference sequence). CDR3 sequence (DNA): TGTGCCAGCAGCCAAGTCAAGGCCAGCTATGGCTACACCTTC. It codes for CASSQVKASYGYTF.

This clone appeared a few times. This rearrangement joins TRBV4-1 to TRBJ1-5, with 7 bases aligning to TRBD1. The CDR3 is 16 amino acids. The V segment lost 3 bases and the J segment 3 bases; nucleotides outside the gene matches: 8. Germline V gene data show CDR1 as MGHRA and CDR2 as YSYEKL. CDR3 DNA: TGCGCCAGCAGCCAGGTTTGGACAGGCCCCAATCAGCCCCAGCATTTT. It is translated as CASSQVWTGPNQPQHF.

The chain is built from TRBV3-1 (or the pseudogene TRBV3-2) and TRBJ2-7; 11 bases map to TRBD2. The CDR3 covers 17 residues. J lost 0 bases, V lost 4 bases, and 8 bases had no gene match. Germline V gene lookup returns CDR1 LGHDT and CDR2 YNNKEL (reference sequence). CDR3 sequence (DNA): TGTGCCAGCAGCCGCGGACTAGCGGGCCGCCGCTCCTACGAGCAGTACTTC. Translated, it gives CASSRGLAGRRSYEQYF.

This clone qualifies as medium-sized. J is TRBJ1-4 and V is TRBV24-1, with TRBD1 matching over 9 bases. Trimming removed 2 bases from V and 6 bases from J; junction bases left unmatched: 6. The CDR3 length is 16 residues. CDR1 and CDR2 from the germline V gene are KGHDR and SFDVKD. CDR3 coding DNA: TGTGCCACCAGTGATTCGCCGGGACAGGGAGATGAAAAACTGTTTTTT. Protein product: CATSDSPGQGDEKLFF.

As concerns this clone: The junction shows a germline mismatch at one end, possibly a read error. CDR3 bases: TGTGCTAGCAGCTTAGCAGGGGGGCCCTACAATGAGCAGTTCTTC. This sequence encodes CASSLAGGPYNEQFF. V is TRBV7-7 and J is TRBJ2-1; D might be TRBD1 (7 bases). Germline CDR1 reads SSHAT; CDR2 reads FNYEAQ (reference sequence). This CDR3 spans 15 amino acids.

The CDR3 sequence: CASSPATGNEKLFF. DNA of the CDR3: TGTGCCAGCAGCCCCGCGACAGGGAATGAAAAACTGTTTTTT. The J gene is TRBJ1-4, the V gene TRBV7-2; 7 positions agree with TRBD1. CDR1 is SGHTA, CDR2 FQGNSA, per germline. V trimming: 5 bases; J trimming: 5 bases; junction bases outside the gene matches: 5. The CDR3 totals 14 residues.

This chain joins TRBV2 and TRBJ1-1; unclear D gene. This CDR3 spans 12 amino acids. Germline V lookup: CDR1 SNHLY, CDR2 FYNNEI. The V and J ends lost 6 bases and 0 bases respectively, with 5 bases between them. This CDR3 is CASRLLNTEAFF. CDR3 nucleotides: TGTGCCAGCAGGCTTTTGAACACTGAAGCTTTCTTT. Looking up the rest from reference TRBV2 and TRBJ1-1 gives the full variable domain: EPEVTQTPSHQVTQMGQEVILRCVPISNHLYFYWYRQILGQKVEFLVSFYNNEISEKSEIFDDQFSVERPDGSNFTLKIRSTKLEDSAMYFCASRLLNTEAFFGQGTRLTVV.

On this clone: The identical CDR3 is also encoded by other nucleotide sequences in the sample. The gene calls are TRBV18 and TRBJ1-2; TRBD1 matches 10 bases. Germline values: CDR1 KGHSH, CDR2 LQKENI. The trim removed 6 bases at V and 2 bases at J, leaving 3 bases unmatched. The length of the CDR3 is 14 residues. CDR3 in amino acids: CASSPDRGNYGYTF. In nucleotides, the CDR3 is TGTGCCAGCTCGCCGGACAGGGGGAACTATGGCTACACCTTC. The variable domain in full, with the rest retrieved from reference TRBV18 and TRBJ1-2, is NAGVMQNPRHLVRRRGQEARLRCSPMKGHSHVYWYRQLPEEGLKFMVYLQKENIIDESGMPKERFSAEFPKEGPSILRIQQVVRGDSAAYFCASSPDRGNYGYTFGSGTRLTVV.

The J gene is TRBJ1-1, the V gene TRBV20-1; D ambiguous. The CDR3 covers 11 residues. Trimming took 0 bases from V and 8 from J, leaving 7 bases between them. Germline loops: CDR1 DFQATT, CDR2 SNEGSKA (reference sequence). DNA of the CDR3: TGCAGTGCTAGAGACCCCCCCGAAGCTTTCTTT. This sequence encodes CSARDPPEAFF.

The chain joins TRBV2 to TRBJ1-1; D call uncertain. Trimming removed 1 base from V and 6 bases from J, with 3 bases in between. CDR1 is SNHLY and CDR2 is FYNNEI in the germline V gene. This CDR3 has 11 residues. DNA for the CDR3: TGTGCCAGCAGTGAAGAGGCTGAAGCTTTCTTT. Amino acid sequence: CASSEEAEAFF.